By sample fraction, the clone carrying this T cell receptor (beta chain) is medium-sized (0.01 to 0.1%). These data belong to a study of T cell changes during pregnancy in multiple sclerosis. Repertoires were generated with immunoSEQ multiplex PCR, while TCRdb's copy carries only in-frame clones and drops some. Of 25,000 to 30,000 clones in the sample, about nine tenths were seen once. CDR1 SGDLS and CDR2 YYNGEE come from the germline V gene. Trimming removed 2 bases from V and 4 bases from J; junction bases left unmatched: 4. The CDR3 is made up of 15 amino acids. The starting material was CD8+ T cells from peripheral blood mononuclear cells, obtained after pregnancy. V is TRBV9 and J is TRBJ2-1; 9 nucleotides line up with TRBD1. The receptor was derived from a female donor with multiple sclerosis, enrolled in a pregnancy study. Here the CDR3 reads CASSVTGTGYNEQFF. The CDR3 DNA is TGTGCCAGCAGCGTTACCGGGACAGGGTACAATGAGCAGTTCTTC. Using reference TRBV9 and TRBJ2-1 for the parts outside the CDR3, the full variable domain is DSGVTQTPKHLITATGQRVTLRCSPRSGDLSVYWYQQSLDQGLQFLIQYYNGEERAKGNILERFSAQQFPDLHSELNLSSLELGDSALYFCASSVTGTGYNEQFFGPGTRLTVL.